Sequencing of this T cell receptor (beta chain) was carried out in a study of T cells in Graves' hyperthyroidism and ophthalmopathy. For the study at large: Peripheral blood sampling occurred at initial diagnosis, before any treatment.

CDR1 MDHEN and CDR2 SYDVKM come from the germline V gene. The CDR3 loop spans 16 amino acids. V was pared by 3 bases and J by 5 bases, with 8 bases of the junction left unmatched. Amplification targeted TCR beta CDR3 regions from RNA transcripts. Carried out on the TCR CDR3, a first-round RT-PCR used the HTBI primer set. A single record per CDR3 protein comes from TCRdb applying MiXCR to the multiplex PCR reads. This table holds hundreds of thousands of distinct CDR3 sequences, roughly 15% found once. This clonotype was detected a few times. V gene TRBV28 combines with J gene TRBJ1-3, with 9 bases lining up with TRBD1. The material sequenced was blood. This clonotype was obtained from a woman aged 25 to 39 with Graves' hyperthyroidism. CDR3 sequence reads: CASSFTGGVGRNTIYF. The CDR3 coding sequence is TGTGCCAGCAGTTTTACAGGGGGCGTAGGAAGAAACACCATATATTTT. Using reference TRBV28 and TRBJ1-3 for the parts outside the CDR3, the full variable domain is DVKVTQSSRYLVKRTGEKVFLECVQDMDHENMFWYRQDPGLGLRLIYFSYDVKMKEKGDIPEGYSVSREKKERFSLILESASTNQTSMYLCASSFTGGVGRNTIYFGEGSWLTVV.